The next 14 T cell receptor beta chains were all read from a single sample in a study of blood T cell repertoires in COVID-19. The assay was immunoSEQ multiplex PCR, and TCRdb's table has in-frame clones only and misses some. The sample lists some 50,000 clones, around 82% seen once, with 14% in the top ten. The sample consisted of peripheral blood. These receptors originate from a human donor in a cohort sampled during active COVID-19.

The CDR3 nucleotides are TGCGCCAGCAGCCAAGACAGGGGGCCAGAGACCCAGTACTTC. The encoded protein is CASSQDRGPETQYF. V gene TRBV4-1 combines with J gene TRBJ2-5; TRBD1 aligns across 8 bases. The CDR3 has 14 residues. V gave up 0 bases and J gave up 4 bases; unmatched junction bases: 1. From germline, CDR1 is MGHRA and CDR2 YSYEKL.

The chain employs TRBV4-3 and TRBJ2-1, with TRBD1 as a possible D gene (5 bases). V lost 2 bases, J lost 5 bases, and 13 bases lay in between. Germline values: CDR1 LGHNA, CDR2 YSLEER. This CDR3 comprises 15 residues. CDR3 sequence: CASSQQGKADNEQFF. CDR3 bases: TGCGCCAGCAGCCAACAGGGTAAGGCAGACAATGAGCAGTTCTTC.

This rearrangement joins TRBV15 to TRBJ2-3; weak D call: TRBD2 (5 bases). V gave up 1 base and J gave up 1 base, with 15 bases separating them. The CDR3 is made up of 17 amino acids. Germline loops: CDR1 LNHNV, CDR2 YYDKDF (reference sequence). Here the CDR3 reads CATSRGAGVARTDTQYF. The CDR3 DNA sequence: TGTGCCACCAGCAGAGGTGCCGGGGTAGCGCGCACAGATACGCAGTATTTT.

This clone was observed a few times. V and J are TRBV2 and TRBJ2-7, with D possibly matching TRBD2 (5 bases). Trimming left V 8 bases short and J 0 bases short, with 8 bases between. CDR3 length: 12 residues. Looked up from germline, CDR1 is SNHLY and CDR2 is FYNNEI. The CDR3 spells CASEGISYEQYF. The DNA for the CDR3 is TGTGCCAGCGAGGGTATCTCCTACGAGCAGTACTTC.

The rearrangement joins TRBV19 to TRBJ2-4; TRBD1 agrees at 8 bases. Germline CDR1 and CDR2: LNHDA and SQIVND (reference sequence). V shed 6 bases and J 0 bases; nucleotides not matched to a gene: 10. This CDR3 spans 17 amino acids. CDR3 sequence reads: CASRQTGGGLAKNIQYF. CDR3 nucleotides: TGTGCCAGTAGACAAACAGGGGGAGGCTTAGCCAAAAACATTCAGTACTTC.

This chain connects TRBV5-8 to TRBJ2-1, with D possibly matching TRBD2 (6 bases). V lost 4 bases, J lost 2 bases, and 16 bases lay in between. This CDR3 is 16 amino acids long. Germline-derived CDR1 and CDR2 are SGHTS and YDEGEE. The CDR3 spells CASSRGAGVTYNEQFF. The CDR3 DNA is TGTGCCAGCAGCCGCGGGGCAGGTGTGACCTACAATGAGCAGTTCTTC.

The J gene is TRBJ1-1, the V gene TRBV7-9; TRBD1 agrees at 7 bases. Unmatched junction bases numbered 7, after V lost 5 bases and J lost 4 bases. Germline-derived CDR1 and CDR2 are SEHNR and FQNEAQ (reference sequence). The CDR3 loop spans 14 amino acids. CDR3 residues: CASSLRGPGTEAFF. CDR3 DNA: TGTGCCAGCAGCCTAAGGGGGCCGGGCACTGAAGCTTTCTTT.

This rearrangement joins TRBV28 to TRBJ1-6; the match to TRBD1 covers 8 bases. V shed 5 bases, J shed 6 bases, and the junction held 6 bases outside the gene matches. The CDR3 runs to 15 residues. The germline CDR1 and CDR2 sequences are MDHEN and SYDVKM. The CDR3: CASSLGQGGNSPLHF. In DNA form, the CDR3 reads TGTGCCAGCAGTCTTGGACAGGGAGGTAATTCACCCCTCCACTTT.

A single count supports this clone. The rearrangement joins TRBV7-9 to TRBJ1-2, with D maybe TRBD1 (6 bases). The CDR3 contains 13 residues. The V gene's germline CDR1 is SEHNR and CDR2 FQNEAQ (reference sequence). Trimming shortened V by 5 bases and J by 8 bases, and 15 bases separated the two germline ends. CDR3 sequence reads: CASSILQGKGYTF. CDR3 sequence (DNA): TGTGCCAGCAGCATACTACAGGGAAAAGGCTACACCTTC.

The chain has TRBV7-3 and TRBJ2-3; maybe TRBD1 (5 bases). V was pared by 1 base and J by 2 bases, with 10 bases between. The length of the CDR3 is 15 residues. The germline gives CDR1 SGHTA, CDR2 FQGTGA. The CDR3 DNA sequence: TGTGCCAGCAGCTTAAGGGGCAGTACCACAGATACGCAGTATTTT. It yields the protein CASSLRGSTTDTQYF.

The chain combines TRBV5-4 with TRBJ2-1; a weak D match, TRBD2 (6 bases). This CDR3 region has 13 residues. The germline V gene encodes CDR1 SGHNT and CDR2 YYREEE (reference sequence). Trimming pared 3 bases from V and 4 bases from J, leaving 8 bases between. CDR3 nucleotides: TGTGCCAGCAGCTCGGGACTTTACAATGAGCAGTTCTTC. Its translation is CASSSGLYNEQFF.

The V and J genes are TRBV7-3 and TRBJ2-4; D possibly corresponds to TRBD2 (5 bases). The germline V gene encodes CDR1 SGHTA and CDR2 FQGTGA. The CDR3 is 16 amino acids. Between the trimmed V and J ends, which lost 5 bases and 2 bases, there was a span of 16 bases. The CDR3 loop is CASSPTPTSPKNIQYF. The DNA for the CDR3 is TGTGCCAGCAGCCCTACCCCCACTAGTCCCAAAAACATTCAGTACTTC.

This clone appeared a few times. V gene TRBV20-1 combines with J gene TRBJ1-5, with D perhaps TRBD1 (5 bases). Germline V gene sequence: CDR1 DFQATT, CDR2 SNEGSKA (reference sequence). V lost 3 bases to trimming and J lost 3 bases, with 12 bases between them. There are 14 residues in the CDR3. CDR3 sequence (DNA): TGCAGTGCTAGTGACAGTATTACCAATCAGCCCCAGCATTTT. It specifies CSASDSITNQPQHF.

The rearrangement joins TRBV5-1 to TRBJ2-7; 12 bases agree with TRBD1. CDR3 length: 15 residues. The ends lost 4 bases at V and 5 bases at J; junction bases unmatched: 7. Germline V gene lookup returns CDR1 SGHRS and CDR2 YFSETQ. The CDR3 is CASSVAGTGGHEQYF. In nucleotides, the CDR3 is TGCGCCAGCAGCGTTGCCGGGACAGGGGGCCACGAGCAGTACTTC.